The sequence of this T cell receptor beta chain was determined in a study of human T cells and chemical hapten exposure. Overall study: Patients, chiefly female, had alopecia areata, totalis or universalis.

In the original analysis: Samples had a median of approximately 89,000 TCRs, ranging roughly 23,224 to 700,000. TCRdb recomputed calls from the RACE reads with MiXCR, one row per CDR3 protein. Clone size and V and J calls follow TCRdb, not the original study. In the table there are fewer than 130,000 distinct CDR3 sequences, 11% of which are singletons. Sample time point: patch test 1, 2 weeks after DPC sensitization. Treatment: therapeutic diphenylcyclopropenone sensitization with weekly scalp DPC. The CDR3 contains 14 residues. V was pared by 4 bases and J by 2 bases, with 6 bases between. This sequence joins TRBV12-3 or TRBV12-4 and TRBJ2-6, with D possibly called TRBD1 or TRBD2 (5 bases each). Sequencing used whole blood, obtained in connection with sensitization to the hapten diphenylcyclopropenone (DPC). The sequence came from a woman between 40 and 50 years old with alopecia areata. Some clones in this sample may be carry-over from other donors' samples. Here the CDR3 DNA reads TGTGCCAGCAGTTCGGGGCCTGGGGCCAACGTCCTGACTTTC. Its translation is CASSSGPGANVLTF.